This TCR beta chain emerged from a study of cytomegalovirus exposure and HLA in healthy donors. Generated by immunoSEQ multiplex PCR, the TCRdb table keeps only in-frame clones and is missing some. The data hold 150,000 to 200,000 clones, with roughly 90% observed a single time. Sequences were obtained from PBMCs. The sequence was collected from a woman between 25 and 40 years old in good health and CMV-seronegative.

DNA of the CDR3: TGTGCCAGCAGTGAAAGATTCTTCATGGAGACCCAGTACTTC. It is translated as CASSERFFMETQYF. V is TRBV2 and J is TRBJ2-5; D not certain. The CDR3 covers 14 residues. V lost 2 bases to trimming and J lost 5 bases, with 12 bases between them. Germline CDR1 SNHLY, CDR2 FYNNEI.